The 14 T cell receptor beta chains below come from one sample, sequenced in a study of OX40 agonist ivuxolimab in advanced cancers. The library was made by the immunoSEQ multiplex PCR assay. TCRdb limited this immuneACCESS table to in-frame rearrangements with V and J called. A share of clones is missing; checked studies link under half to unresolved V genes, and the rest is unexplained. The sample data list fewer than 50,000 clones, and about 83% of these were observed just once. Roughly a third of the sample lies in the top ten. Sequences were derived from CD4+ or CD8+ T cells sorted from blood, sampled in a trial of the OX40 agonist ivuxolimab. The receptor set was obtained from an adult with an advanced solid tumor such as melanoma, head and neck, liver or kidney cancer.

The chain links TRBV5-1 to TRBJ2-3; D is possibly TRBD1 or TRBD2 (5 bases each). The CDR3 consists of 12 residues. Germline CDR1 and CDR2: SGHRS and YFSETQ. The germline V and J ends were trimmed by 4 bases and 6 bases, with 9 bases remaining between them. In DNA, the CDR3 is TGCGCCAGCAGCAAGAGGGGTGATACGCAGTATTTT. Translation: CASSKRGDTQYF.

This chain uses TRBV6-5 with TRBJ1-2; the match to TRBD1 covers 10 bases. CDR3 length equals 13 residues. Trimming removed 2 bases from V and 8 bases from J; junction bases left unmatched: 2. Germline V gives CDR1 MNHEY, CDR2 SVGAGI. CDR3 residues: CASSYGDRGGYTF. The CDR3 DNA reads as TGTGCCAGCAGTTACGGGGACAGGGGAGGCTACACCTTC.

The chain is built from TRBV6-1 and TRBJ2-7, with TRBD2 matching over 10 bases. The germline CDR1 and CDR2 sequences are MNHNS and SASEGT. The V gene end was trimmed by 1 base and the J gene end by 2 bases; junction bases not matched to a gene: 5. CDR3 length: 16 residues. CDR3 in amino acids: CASSEGGLAGAYEQYF. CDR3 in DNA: TGTGCCAGCAGTGAAGGGGGGCTAGCGGGGGCCTACGAGCAGTACTTC.

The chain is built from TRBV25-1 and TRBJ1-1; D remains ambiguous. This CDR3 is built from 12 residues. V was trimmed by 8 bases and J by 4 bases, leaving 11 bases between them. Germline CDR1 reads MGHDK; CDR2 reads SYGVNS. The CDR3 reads CASVLEGTEAFF. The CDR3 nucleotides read TGTGCCAGCGTCCTCGAGGGCACTGAAGCTTTCTTT.

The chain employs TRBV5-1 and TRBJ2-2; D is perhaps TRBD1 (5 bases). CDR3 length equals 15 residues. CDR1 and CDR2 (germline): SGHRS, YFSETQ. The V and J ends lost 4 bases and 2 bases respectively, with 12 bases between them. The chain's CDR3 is CASSPDRANTGELFF. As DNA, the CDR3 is TGCGCCAGCAGCCCAGACAGAGCAAACACCGGGGAGCTGTTTTTT.

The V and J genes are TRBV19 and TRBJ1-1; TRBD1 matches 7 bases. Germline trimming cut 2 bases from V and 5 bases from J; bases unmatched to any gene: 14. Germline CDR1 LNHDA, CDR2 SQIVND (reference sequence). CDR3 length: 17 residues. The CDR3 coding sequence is TGTGCCAGTAGTATAAAAATCCGACAGGGAGGGGGGACTGAAGCTTTCTTT. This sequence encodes CASSIKIRQGGGTEAFF.

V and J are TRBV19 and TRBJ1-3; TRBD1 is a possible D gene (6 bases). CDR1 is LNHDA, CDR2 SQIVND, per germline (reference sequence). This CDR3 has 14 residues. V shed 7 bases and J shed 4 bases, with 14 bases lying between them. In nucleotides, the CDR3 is TGTGCCAGTACCCCAAGGACAGCAGGAAACACCATATATTTT. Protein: CASTPRTAGNTIYF.

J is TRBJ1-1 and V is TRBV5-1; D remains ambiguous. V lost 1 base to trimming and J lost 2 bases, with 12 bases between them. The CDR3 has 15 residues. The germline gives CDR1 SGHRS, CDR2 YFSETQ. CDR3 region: CASSLRWGGNTEAFF. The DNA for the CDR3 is TGCGCCAGCAGCTTGCGGTGGGGAGGAAACACTGAAGCTTTCTTT.

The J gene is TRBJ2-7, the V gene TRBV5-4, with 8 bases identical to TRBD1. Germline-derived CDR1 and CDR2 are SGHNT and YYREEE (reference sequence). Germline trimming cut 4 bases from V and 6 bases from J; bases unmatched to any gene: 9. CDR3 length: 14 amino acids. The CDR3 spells CASSPPDRASEQYF. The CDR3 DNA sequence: TGTGCCAGCAGCCCTCCGGACAGGGCCAGCGAGCAGTACTTC.

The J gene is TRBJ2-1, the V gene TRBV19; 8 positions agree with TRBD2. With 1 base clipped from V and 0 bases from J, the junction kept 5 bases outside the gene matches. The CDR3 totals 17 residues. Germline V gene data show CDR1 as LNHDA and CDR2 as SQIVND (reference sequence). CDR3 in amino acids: CASSIASGTSSYNEQFF. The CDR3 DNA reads TGTGCCAGTAGTATAGCGTCCGGGACTAGCTCCTACAATGAGCAGTTCTTC. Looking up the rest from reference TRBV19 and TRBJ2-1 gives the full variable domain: DGGITQSPKYLFRKEGQNVTLSCEQNLNHDAMYWYRQDPGQGLRLIYYSQIVNDFQKGDIAEGYSVSREKKESFPLTVTSAQKNPTAFYLCASSIASGTSSYNEQFFGPGTRLTVL.

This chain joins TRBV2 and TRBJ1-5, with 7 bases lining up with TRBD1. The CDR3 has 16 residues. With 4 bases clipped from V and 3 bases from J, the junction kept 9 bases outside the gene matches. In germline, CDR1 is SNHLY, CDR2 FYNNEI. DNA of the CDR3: TGTGCCAGCAGTGGGGGGGGGACAGAATTCAATCAGCCCCAGCATTTT. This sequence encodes CASSGGGTEFNQPQHF.

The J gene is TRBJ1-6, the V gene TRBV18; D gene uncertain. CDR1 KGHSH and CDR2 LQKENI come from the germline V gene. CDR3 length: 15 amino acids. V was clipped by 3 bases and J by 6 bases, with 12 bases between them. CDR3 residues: CASSPTTQLNSPLHF. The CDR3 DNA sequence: TGTGCCAGCTCACCGACGACCCAGCTTAATTCACCCCTCCACTTT.

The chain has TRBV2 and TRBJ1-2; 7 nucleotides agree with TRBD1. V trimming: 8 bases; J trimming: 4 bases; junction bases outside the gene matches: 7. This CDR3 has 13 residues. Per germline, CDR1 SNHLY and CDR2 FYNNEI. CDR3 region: CASVKGQSYGYTF. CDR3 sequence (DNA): TGTGCCAGCGTAAAGGGACAGTCCTATGGCTACACCTTC.

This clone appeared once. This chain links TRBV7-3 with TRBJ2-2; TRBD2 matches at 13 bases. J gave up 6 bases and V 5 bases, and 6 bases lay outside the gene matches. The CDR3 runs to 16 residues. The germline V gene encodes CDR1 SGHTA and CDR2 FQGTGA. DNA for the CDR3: TGTGCCAGCAGCCCACTAGCGGGAGGGAGGGCCGGGGAGCTGTTTTTT. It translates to CASSPLAGGRAGELFF.